A single sample gave rise to the 5 T cell receptor beta chains below, sequenced in a study of blood T cell repertoires in COVID-19. The method was immunoSEQ multiplex PCR; TCRdb's version includes in-frame clones alone and lacks a portion of them. The sample has about 28,000 clones, 70% to 90% seen once; the top ten hold 2.7%. The sequencing sample was made of peripheral blood. The receptors originated from a human donor in a cohort sampled during active COVID-19.

V is TRBV10-3 and J is TRBJ2-5; the match to TRBD2 covers 7 bases. The germline V gene encodes CDR1 ENHRY and CDR2 SYGVKD. Trimming removed 6 bases from V and 2 bases from J; junction bases left unmatched: 6. CDR3 length equals 14 residues. The CDR3 sequence: CAISPGGDQETQYF. CDR3 DNA sequence: TGTGCCATCAGCCCGGGGGGAGATCAAGAGACCCAGTACTTC.

The chain carries TRBV7-3 and TRBJ2-5, with TRBD2 identical over 7 bases. After removal of 6 bases from V and 3 bases from J, the junction contained 13 bases not matched to a gene. Germline V CDR1 and CDR2: SGHTA, FQGTGA. This CDR3 contains 16 residues. DNA of the CDR3: TGTGCCAGCAGTGGGAGGGCCGGGGGTCCTAAAGAGACCCAGTACTTC. Encoded protein: CASSGRAGGPKETQYF. The full variable domain, rest sourced from reference TRBV7-3 and TRBJ2-5, is GAGVSQTPSNKVTEKGKYVELRCDPISGHTALYWYRQSLGQGPEFLIYFQGTGAADDSGLPNDRFFAVRPEGSVSTLKIQRTERGDSAVYLCASSGRAGGPKETQYFGPGTRLLVL.

The chain has TRBV30 and TRBJ1-2; 8 positions agree with TRBD1. The CDR3 extends over 13 amino acids. The germline gives CDR1 GTSNPN, CDR2 SVGIG (reference sequence). Trimming cost V 5 bases and J 4 bases; bases outside gene matches: 6. This CDR3 reads CAWGRDRPYGYTF. In DNA, the CDR3 is TGTGCCTGGGGGCGGGACAGGCCCTATGGCTACACCTTC.

This clone has just a few counts. This chain uses TRBV3-1 (or the pseudogene TRBV3-2) with TRBJ1-1; 8 bases are a match to TRBD1. Germline CDR1 and CDR2: LGHDT and YNNKEL (reference sequence). The V gene end was trimmed by 4 bases and the J gene end by 2 bases; junction bases not matched to a gene: 3. CDR3 length: 14 residues. The CDR3 nucleotides are TGTGCCAGCAGCCGCGGACAGGGCAACACTGAAGCTTTCTTT. It specifies CASSRGQGNTEAFF.

The chain uses TRBV27 and TRBJ2-1; 9 nucleotides line up with TRBD1. The CDR3 totals 13 residues. J was trimmed by 13 bases and V by 0 bases; bases with no gene match: 4. Germline CDR1 reads MNHEY; CDR2 reads SMNVEV (reference sequence). In nucleotides, the CDR3 is TGTGCCAGCAGTTTATCGGGGACAGGGACACAGTTCTTC. This sequence encodes CASSLSGTGTQFF.